These 24 T cell receptor beta chains were sequenced from one sample in a study of TET2 disruption in CD19-targeted CAR T cells (dated by TCRdb to between 2018 and 2020). Library prep was done by the immunoSEQ multiplex PCR assay. The table comes from immuneACCESS by way of TCRdb, which keeps in-frame sequences with V and J called. Part of the clones is missing from these tables; in studies checked, under half for an unresolved V gene and the rest for unknown reasons. In this sample's table one finds about 25,000 clones. The top ten constitute 1.9% of the sample. These TCRs' antigens remain unknown. The label giving this sample's treatment or condition can be read as: autologous CTL019 cells: CD19 CAR with 4-1BB and CD3 zeta domains. The starting material was CD8- CAR+ T cells sorted from cultured blood T cells, obtained for CD19 CAR T cell therapy. Explained via the paper, the cell subset or site label denotes: CD8-negative CAR-positive T cells from the infusion product. These receptors all stem from a man in his sixties or seventies with chronic lymphocytic leukemia.

On this clone: The read comes to an end 3 residues before the CDR3 does, leaving the germline J gene to fill in the end. The V call is TRBV10-3, the J call TRBJ1-2; D may be TRBD1 (6 bases). The germline gives CDR1 ENHRY, CDR2 SYGVKD. CDR3 size: 14 residues. This CDR3 is CAISVDRLFRGYTF. The covered CDR3 bases are TGTGCCATCAGTGTGGACAGACTATTTCGGGGC.

Comments on this clone: Sequencing ends 3 residues short of the CDR3 end; the germline J gene provides the rest. This chain connects TRBV20-1 to TRBJ2-4; maybe TRBD1 (6 bases). The CDR3 has 17 amino acids. Germline V lookup: CDR1 DFQATT, CDR2 SNEGSKA (reference sequence). CDR3 in amino acids: CSALQGKLPGSNQPQYF. The CDR3 bases that were read are TGCAGTGCTCTTCAGGGGAAGCTCCCTGGGAGCAATCAGCCT.

With respect to this clone: The CDR3 extends 3 residues past the end of the read, so its final part is completed from the germline J gene. The V call is TRBV7-9, the J call TRBJ1-2; TRBD1 agrees at 8 bases. This CDR3 is 15 amino acids long. Germline V gene sequence: CDR1 SEHNR, CDR2 FQNEAQ (reference sequence). The sequenced part of the CDR3 DNA is TGTGCCAGCAGTTTCTCAGGGCAGGGGGCATTCGAC. This translates into CASSFSGQGAFD. The CDR3 in full is CASSFSGQGAFDYTF.

As to this clone: The read terminates 3 residues before the CDR3 end, so the remaining end is supplied by the germline J gene. This chain uses TRBV7-6 with TRBJ2-5; 11 nucleotides match TRBD1. The CDR3 totals 16 residues. J lost 5 bases, V lost 2 bases, and 7 bases had no gene match. The germline gives CDR1 SGHVS, CDR2 FNYEAQ. This CDR3 reads CASSLIVDRGRETQYF. CDR3 DNA, as far as it was read: TGTGCCAGCAGCTTAATCGTGGACAGGGGGCGCGAGACC.

Notes on this clone: The sequence runs out 3 residues before the end of the CDR3; the remainder is reconstructed from the germline J gene. The chain has TRBV5-1 and TRBJ2-4, with TRBD1 as a possible D gene (5 bases). CDR1 SGHRS and CDR2 YFSETQ come from the germline V gene. The CDR3 loop spans 12 amino acids. The CDR3 sequence: CASSLGGYGQYF. Incomplete CDR3 DNA: TGCGCCAGCAGCTTGGGGGGCTATGGT.

With regard to this clone: The CDR3 end lies 3 residues beyond the end of the read and is filled in from the germline J gene. The rearrangement uses TRBV29-1 and TRBJ1-1; 7 bases align to TRBD1. With V trimmed by 7 bases and J by 4 bases, 9 bases remained unmatched. In germline, CDR1 is SQVTM, CDR2 ANQGSEA. The length of the CDR3 is 13 residues. The CDR3 reads CSGGRSGGTEAFF. CDR3 DNA, as far as it was read: TGCAGCGGGGGGCGGTCAGGGGGCACTGAA.

Note on this clone: The sequenced fragment ends 3 residues before the CDR3 boundary, so the rest is inferred from the germline J gene. The chain joins TRBV5-1 to TRBJ2-3; TRBD1 agrees at 7 bases. J was trimmed by 0 bases and V by 4 bases; bases with no gene match: 5. The germline CDR1 and CDR2 sequences are SGHRS and YFSETQ. The CDR3 runs 15 residues. CDR3 in amino acids: CASSATGESTDTQYF. The CDR3 bases that were read are TGCGCCAGCAGCGCTACAGGGGAAAGCACAGATACG.

Concerning this clone: Sequencing ends 3 residues short of the CDR3 end; the germline J gene provides the rest. The chain employs TRBV11-3 and TRBJ2-4, with a possible D match to TRBD1 (6 bases). V was cut by 6 bases and J by 9 bases, with 15 bases left in between. The CDR3 is made up of 13 amino acids. Germline CDR1 reads SGHNT; CDR2 reads YENEEA. The sequenced CDR3 bases are TGTGCCAGCAGATCACAGGGCTCGGCCATT. Translating it yields CASRSQGSAI. The whole CDR3 is CASRSQGSAIQYF.

Of note for this clone: The sequence runs out 3 residues before the end of the CDR3; the remainder is reconstructed from the germline J gene. The chain links TRBV20-1 to TRBJ2-1, with 10 positions matching TRBD2. CDR1 and CDR2 (germline): DFQATT, SNEGSKA (reference sequence). J was trimmed by 6 bases and V by 0 bases; bases with no gene match: 11. The CDR3 runs to 17 residues. The part of the CDR3 DNA that was read is TGCAGTGCTAGAGATCTCAGCGGGGGGGCTTCGCTCAATGAG. Protein product: CSARDLSGGASLNE. The whole CDR3 protein is CSARDLSGGASLNEQFF.

On this clone: The missing CDR3 end, 3 residues past where the read stops, is filled in from the germline J gene. This chain links TRBV28 with TRBJ2-7; tentative D call: TRBD1 (5 bases). The CDR3 runs to 16 residues. Germline assignment: CDR1 MDHEN and CDR2 SYDVKM. V was cut by 3 bases and J by 3 bases, with 18 bases left in between. CDR3 DNA, as far as it was read: TGTGCCAGCAGTTTCCCCTTTCGGGCAGGGATCTACGAG. Its translation is CASSFPFRAGIYE. The complete CDR3 protein is CASSFPFRAGIYEQYF.

Comments on this clone: The read halts 3 residues ahead of the CDR3 end, with the missing end drawn from the germline J gene. The chain combines TRBV6-2 or TRBV6-3 with TRBJ2-3; 8 bases map to TRBD1. J was trimmed by 4 bases and V by 0 bases; bases with no gene match: 3. This CDR3 comprises 15 residues. The germline gives CDR1 MNHEY, CDR2 SVGEGT. The DNA read from the CDR3 is TGTGCCAGCAGTTACTCAGCGACAGGGGCAGATACG. Its translation: CASSYSATGADT. The full-length CDR3 reads as CASSYSATGADTQYF.

Points on this clone: Sequencing ends 3 residues short of the CDR3 end; the germline J gene provides the rest. V gene TRBV20-1 combines with J gene TRBJ1-1; unclear D gene. V gave up 1 base and J gave up 1 base, with 13 bases separating them. This CDR3 is 15 amino acids long. Germline-derived CDR1 and CDR2 are DFQATT and SNEGSKA (reference sequence). CDR3 sequence: CSARGRMLTNTEAFF. CDR3 DNA, as far as it was read: TGCAGTGCTAGAGGCAGGATGCTAACGAACACTGAA.

Notes on this clone: The CDR3 end falls 3 residues outside the read, so it is completed with the germline J gene. This sequence joins TRBV14 and TRBJ2-4; weak D call: TRBD1 (6 bases). The CDR3 is made up of 13 amino acids. Per the germline V gene, CDR1 is SGHDN and CDR2 is FVKESK. The CDR3 bases that were read are TGTGCCAGCAGCCCCCTCCCTCAGGGGCCT. Protein: CASSPLPQGP. The complete CDR3 protein is CASSPLPQGPQYF.

The CDR3 sequence is CASSWDRGHEKLFF. The sequenced part of the CDR3 DNA is TGTGCCAGCAGCTGGGACAGGGGTCATGAAAAA. The V call is TRBV5-8, the J call TRBJ1-4; 10 nucleotides match TRBD1. The CDR3 goes on 3 residues after the read ends, and that part is filled in from the germline J gene. The CDR3 contains 14 residues. The germline CDR1 and CDR2 sequences are SGHTS and YDEGEE. The ends lost 3 bases at V and 6 bases at J; junction bases unmatched: 2.

In the case of this clone: The CDR3 end falls 3 residues outside the read, so it is completed with the germline J gene. The genes are TRBV6-1 and TRBJ2-4; 7 nucleotides agree with TRBD1. Germline lookup yields CDR1 MNHNS and CDR2 SASEGT. The CDR3 covers 14 residues. The CDR3 bases that were read are TGTGCCAGCAGTGAAGGGGGACAGAGATATGGT. This codes for CASSEGGQRYG. The entire CDR3 reads CASSEGGQRYGQYF.

Partial CDR3 DNA: TGTGCCAGCAGACTCTCGGGACTCCCCTACGAC. Translated, it gives CASRLSGLPYD. The entire CDR3 protein is CASRLSGLPYDYTF. The rearrangement uses TRBV2 and TRBJ1-2, with a tentative D call TRBD1 (5 bases). With the read ending 3 residues before the CDR3 end, the germline J gene is used to fill in that end. Germline V gene sequence: CDR1 SNHLY, CDR2 FYNNEI. The CDR3 is 14 residues long.

A remark on this clone: The CDR3 end is not reached by the read, which stops 3 residues before it; the germline J gene fills it in. The V call is TRBV2, the J call TRBJ1-1, with 7 bases lining up with TRBD1. Germline CDR1 SNHLY, CDR2 FYNNEI. Trimming removed 7 bases from V and 1 base from J; junction bases left unmatched: 9. The CDR3 sequence is 15 residues long. The CDR3 loop is CASTKQGISNTEAFF. CDR3 DNA (partial): TGTGCCAGCACAAAACAGGGGATATCGAACACTGAA.

A remark on this clone: The observed sequence ends 3 residues before the CDR3 terminus, with the missing tail filled in from the germline J gene. The V and J genes are TRBV30 and TRBJ2-3; 11 bases fit TRBD2. CDR3 length: 15 amino acids. CDR1 is GTSNPN, CDR2 SVGIG, per germline (reference sequence). With V trimmed by 5 bases and J by 2 bases, 6 bases remained unmatched. The CDR3 reads CAWGLAGGFTDTQYF. Incomplete CDR3 DNA: TGTGCCTGGGGTCTAGCGGGGGGATTCACAGATACG.

On this clone: Read sequence stops 3 residues before the CDR3 end, and the germline J gene provides the missing end. The chain carries TRBV27 and TRBJ2-5, with D possibly being TRBD1 (6 bases). This CDR3 is 13 amino acids long. Germline assignment: CDR1 MNHEY and CDR2 SMNVEV (reference sequence). V gave up 11 bases and J gave up 0 bases, with 13 bases separating them. The CDR3 sequence is CAPSQGNQETQYF. The CDR3 DNA, read in part, is TGTGCCCCCTCGCAGGGGAACCAAGAGACC.

About this clone: The CDR3 end is not reached by the read, which stops 3 residues before it; the germline J gene fills it in. The chain is built from TRBV12-3 or TRBV12-4 and TRBJ2-6, with a possible D match to TRBD1 (6 bases). The CDR3 is 18 amino acids. V was cut by 6 bases and J by 4 bases, with 22 bases left in between. CDR3 DNA, as far as it was read: TGTGCCAGCAGGACTGCGACAGGTAGGGCTGAAGGGGCCAACGTC. Translation gives CASRTATGRAEGANV. The whole CDR3 protein is CASRTATGRAEGANVLTF.

Worth noting for this clone: The sequenced fragment ends 3 residues before the CDR3 boundary, so the rest is inferred from the germline J gene. V is TRBV20-1 and J is TRBJ2-1; 13 positions match TRBD2. V was clipped by 3 bases and J by 9 bases; unmatched bases: 8. Germline loops: CDR1 DFQATT, CDR2 SNEGSKA (reference sequence). The CDR3 covers 15 residues. The CDR3 loop is CSARGLAGPQGEQFF. CDR3 DNA (partial): TGCAGTGCTAGGGGACTAGCGGGACCGCAGGGTGAG.

Turning to this clone: The observed sequence ends 3 residues before the CDR3 terminus, with the missing tail filled in from the germline J gene. The chain recombines TRBV15 with TRBJ1-5; D is uncertain. This CDR3 has 12 residues. Germline CDR1 reads LNHNV; CDR2 reads YYDKDF (reference sequence). V gave up 3 bases and J gave up 8 bases, with 8 bases separating them. The CDR3 sequence: CATSSQVEPQHF. The part of the CDR3 DNA that was read is TGTGCCACCAGCAGCCAGGTTGAGCCC.

As for this clone: The CDR3 end lies 3 residues beyond the end of the read and is filled in from the germline J gene. The chain uses TRBV5-1 and TRBJ1-1; D may be TRBD1 (6 bases). Germline V gene lookup returns CDR1 SGHRS and CDR2 YFSETQ. This CDR3 has 15 residues. V lost 3 bases to trimming and J lost 0 bases, with 12 bases between them. The CDR3 here is CASSSLQGMNTEAFF. CDR3 DNA, as far as it was read: TGCGCCAGCAGCTCCCTACAGGGTATGAACACTGAA.

Remarks on this clone: The read ends 3 residues shy of where the CDR3 ends; the end is completed using the germline J gene. V usage is TRBV12-3 or TRBV12-4 and J usage is TRBJ1-2; the match to TRBD1 covers 10 bases. This CDR3 spans 16 amino acids. With 7 bases clipped from V and 4 bases from J, the junction kept 12 bases outside the gene matches. The sequenced part of the CDR3 DNA is TGTGCCAGCATCCCCGGGACAGGGGATCTCGGCTATGGC. The encoded protein is CASIPGTGDLGYG. The full CDR3 protein reads CASIPGTGDLGYGYTF.